A single TCR beta chain is shown here with its context. The clone's antigen remains unknown. Nothing much larger sits one base from this clone, and base qualities are not available. The entry originates in a study of cytomegalovirus exposure and HLA in healthy donors (dated by TCRdb to the late 2010s). With respect to the entire study: A later analysis indicated that the roughly 120 validation repertoires were generated on the platform also employed for the 666 repertoires of the first cohort. To predict cytomegalovirus infection status, the study brought together high-throughput TCR immunosequencing, statistical association of individual TCRs with disease status, and machine learning. A separate validation cohort of more than 100 different subjects was used in addition to the approximately 670-subject first cohort. The aim of the study was to test whether cataloging public T cell receptors could identify signatures of past pathogen exposure.

Library preparation employed the immunoSEQ multiplex PCR assay. In the authors' own workflow: A statistical classification framework was built to diagnose cytomegalovirus status from the catalog of TCR beta chain sequences. TCRdb provides this immuneACCESS table in a form limited to in-frame rearrangements. Some clones are lacking; in checked studies, under half of them reflect an unresolved V gene, and why the rest are absent is not known. V and J calls and clone size come straight from that table; D and trimming were deduced from the DNA. The sample yields some 50,000 clones; around 94% were counted once. Clones ranked in the top ten supply about 7.8% of the sample. CDR1 and CDR2 are drawn from the germline V gene: MNHEY, SVGAGI. V lost 2 bases and J lost 2 bases, and the count of bases not matched to a germline gene is 2. The CDR3 starts with the cysteine, ends with the phenylalanine, and has 14 residues. This entry keeps only the CDR3 DNA: 42 bases, framed from base 1.

The donors were included in the validation cohort of roughly 120 subjects, a group kept apart from the approximately 700-subject first cohort. Results the study describes overall, beyond this receptor: A few of the identified cytomegalovirus-associated TCR beta chains were confirmed in vitro to be specific for cytomegalovirus antigens. Across donors, most TCR sequences were observed very rarely, whereas some public TCRs were present in many individuals. The authors suggested that the approach could potentially be generalized to other disease states and immunological phenotypes. A later analysis found that TCRs clustered in the first cohort also tended to co-occur in the 100 to 150 validation repertoires, with roughly 95% of cluster scores above 0. The study listed 164 TCR beta chains as associated with cytomegalovirus. A later analysis lacked HLA typing for the validation cohort, so it scored co-occurrence in that cohort across all 130 or so repertoires. The classifier was reported to diagnose cytomegalovirus status with high specificity and sensitivity in both the original cohort and the validation cohort.

The sequence is built from TRBV6-5 and TRBJ2-5; 7 central bases correspond to TRBD2. The TCR sequence derives from a woman aged 18-29 years in good health and CMV-seropositive. The source material was PBMCs. The nucleotides are TGTGCCAGCAGTTACGGGGGGGAACAAGAGACCCAGTACTTC. Translated, this gives CASSYGGEQETQYF.